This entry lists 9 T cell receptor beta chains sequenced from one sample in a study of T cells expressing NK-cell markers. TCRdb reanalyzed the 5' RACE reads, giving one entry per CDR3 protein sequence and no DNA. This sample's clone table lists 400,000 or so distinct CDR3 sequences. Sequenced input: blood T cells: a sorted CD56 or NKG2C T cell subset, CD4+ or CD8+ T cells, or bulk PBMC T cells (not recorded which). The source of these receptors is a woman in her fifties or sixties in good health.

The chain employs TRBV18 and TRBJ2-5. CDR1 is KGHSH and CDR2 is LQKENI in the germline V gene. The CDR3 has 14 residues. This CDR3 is CASSQVATRETQYF.

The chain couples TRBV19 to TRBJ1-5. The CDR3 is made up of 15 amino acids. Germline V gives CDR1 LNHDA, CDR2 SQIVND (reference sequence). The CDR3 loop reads CASSIVETSNQPQHF.

The CDR3: CASSAPGGPGNEQFF. V is TRBV12-3 or TRBV12-4 and J is TRBJ2-1; the TCRdb D gene call, TRBD1, has no DNA to confirm it. The CDR3 totals 15 residues.

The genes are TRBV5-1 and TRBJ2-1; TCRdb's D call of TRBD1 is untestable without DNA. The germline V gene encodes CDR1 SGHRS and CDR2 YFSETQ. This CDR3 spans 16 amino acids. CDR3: CASHDEAGASYNEQFF.

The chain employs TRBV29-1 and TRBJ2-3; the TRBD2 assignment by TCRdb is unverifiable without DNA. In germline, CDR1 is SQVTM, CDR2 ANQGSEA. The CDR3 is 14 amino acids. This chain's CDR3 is CSVEPSTVSDTQYF.

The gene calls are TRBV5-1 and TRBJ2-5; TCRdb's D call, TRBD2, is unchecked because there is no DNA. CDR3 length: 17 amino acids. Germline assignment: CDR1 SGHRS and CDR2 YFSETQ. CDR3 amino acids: CASSLAGLAGGAETQYF.

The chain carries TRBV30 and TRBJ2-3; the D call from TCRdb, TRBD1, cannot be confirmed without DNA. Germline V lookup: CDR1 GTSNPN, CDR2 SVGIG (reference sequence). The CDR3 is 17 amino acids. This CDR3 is CAWSAKFRGIATDTQYF.

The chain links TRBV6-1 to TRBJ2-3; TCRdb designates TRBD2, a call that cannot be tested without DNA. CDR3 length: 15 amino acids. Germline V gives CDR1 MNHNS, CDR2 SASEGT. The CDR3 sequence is CASSALTGVTDTQYF.

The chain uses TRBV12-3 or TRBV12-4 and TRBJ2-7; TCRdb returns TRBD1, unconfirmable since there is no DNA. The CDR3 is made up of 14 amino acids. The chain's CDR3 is CASRRSGTNYEQYF.